The 6 T cell receptor beta chains in this list originate from one sample, sequenced in a study of CD8 T cells in Susac syndrome. Reverse transcription of 0.5 to 1 ug RNA was performed with random hexamers. Using its own MiXCR run on the immunoSEQ multiplex PCR reads, TCRdb lists one record per CDR3 protein. The repertoire includes about 150,000 distinct CDR3 sequences, 90% to 95% of them detected once, and 0.16% sits in the top ten. The sequencing sample was made of CD4+ T cells from PBMCs. The receptors originated from a human donor with Susac syndrome.

The CDR3 loop is CATSRERLGDSPLHF. CDR3 DNA: TGTGCCACCAGCAGAGAAAGATTAGGGGATTCACCCCTCCACTTT. The chain recombines TRBV15 with TRBJ1-6; possibly TRBD1 for D (5 bases). Trimming took off 0 bases at V and 8 bases at J, with 11 bases between the two ends. Germline values: CDR1 LNHNV, CDR2 YYDKDF (reference sequence). The CDR3 runs 15 residues.

The V gene is TRBV6-6, the J gene TRBJ1-2; D gene uncertain. Germline V lookup: CDR1 MNHNY, CDR2 SVGAGI (reference sequence). There are 15 residues in the CDR3. The V end lost 0 bases, the J end lost 0 bases, and 8 bases lay between the germline ends. The CDR3 bases are TGTGCCAGCAGTTACTCGACTGGGGCTAACTATGGCTACACCTTC. Translating it yields CASSYSTGANYGYTF.

The chain recombines TRBV20-1 with TRBJ2-7; D is undetermined. CDR3 length: 13 residues. CDR1 and CDR2 (germline): DFQATT, SNEGSKA (reference sequence). V was trimmed by 1 base and J by 2 bases, leaving 9 bases between them. CDR3 protein: CSARGAETYEQYF. CDR3 DNA: TGCAGTGCTAGAGGGGCAGAAACCTACGAGCAGTACTTC.

The J gene is TRBJ2-7, the V gene TRBV4-3, with 7 positions matching TRBD1. The CDR3 extends over 13 amino acids. The trim removed 2 bases at V and 4 bases at J, leaving 2 bases unmatched. Germline V gene sequence: CDR1 LGHNA, CDR2 YSLEER. CDR3 nucleotides: TGCGCCAGCAGCCAACGACAGGGATACGAGCAGTACTTC. It yields the protein CASSQRQGYEQYF.

V usage is TRBV29-1 and J usage is TRBJ2-7; D might be TRBD1 (6 bases). The length of the CDR3 is 12 residues. Germline CDR1 is SQVTM and CDR2 is ANQGSEA. The V and J ends lost 7 bases and 4 bases respectively, with 14 bases between them. The CDR3 bases are TGCAGCGCCATCAACCAGGGGTACGAGCAGTACTTC. Amino acids: CSAINQGYEQYF.

In its sample, this clonotype was seen a few times. The chain uses TRBV4-3 and TRBJ1-2, with 8 bases fitting TRBD1. Germline V gives CDR1 LGHNA, CDR2 YSLEER. Trimming at V came to 0 bases and at J to 5 bases, leaving 8 bases not matched to a gene. This CDR3 has 16 residues. The chain's CDR3 is CASSQDLQGARYGYTF. In DNA, the CDR3 is TGCGCCAGCAGCCAAGACCTGCAGGGGGCCAGGTATGGCTACACCTTC.